This passage covers 20 T cell receptor beta chains from one sample sequenced in a study of T-cell reconstitution after alpha-beta-depleted transplantation in children. Preparation of the TCRbeta library was carried out with unique molecular identifiers. From the PCR reads, TCRdb called clonotypes with MiXCR, one entry per CDR3 protein. The sample lists more than 400,000 distinct CDR3 sequences, 43% occurring once. The sequencing here drew on PBMCs, taken before TCRalphabeta/CD19-depleted stem cell transplant. These receptors were obtained from a girl aged 2 to 9 with aplastic anemia, due to receive a stem cell transplant.

The V gene is TRBV9, the J gene TRBJ2-2; tentatively, D is TRBD1 (5 bases). Germline lookup yields CDR1 SGDLS and CDR2 YYNGEE. The V gene lost 0 bases and the J gene lost 6 bases, with 12 bases spanning the gap. The CDR3 is 15 amino acids. The CDR3 protein is CASSVAGREPGELFF. The CDR3, as DNA: TGTGCCAGCAGCGTAGCTGGCAGGGAACCCGGGGAGCTGTTTTTT.

V gene TRBV7-2 combines with J gene TRBJ1-3, with D possibly being TRBD1 (5 bases). V dropped 0 bases and J dropped 2 bases, with 8 bases sitting between them. CDR3 size: 15 residues. Per the germline V gene, CDR1 is SGHTA and CDR2 is FQGNSA. CDR3 residues: CASSLAGGTGNTIYF. CDR3 bases: TGTGCCAGCAGCTTAGCTGGGGGGACTGGAAACACCATATATTTT.

This clonotype was observed at least ten times. The gene calls are TRBV20-1 and TRBJ2-7; 8 bases map to TRBD1. The trim removed 3 bases at V and 2 bases at J, leaving 6 bases unmatched. The CDR3 consists of 14 residues. Germline CDR1 DFQATT, CDR2 SNEGSKA (reference sequence). CDR3 loop: CSASGQGLAYEQYF. CDR3 bases: TGCAGTGCTAGCGGACAGGGCTTGGCCTACGAGCAGTACTTC.

This clonotype was seen a few times. The V and J genes are TRBV20-1 and TRBJ1-3; D remains ambiguous. CDR1 is DFQATT, CDR2 SNEGSKA, per germline (reference sequence). There are 16 residues in the CDR3. Trimming stripped 5 bases from V and 0 bases from J, with 17 bases between. The CDR3 sequence is CSAPINRGDSGNTIYF. The CDR3 bases are TGCAGTGCTCCTATTAATCGCGGGGACTCTGGAAACACCATATATTTT.

This clonotype was seen a few times. The chain employs TRBV5-1 and TRBJ1-1, with D perhaps matching TRBD1 (5 bases). Per germline, CDR1 SGHRS and CDR2 YFSETQ. The V and J ends lost 0 bases and 1 base respectively, with 10 bases between them. The CDR3 extends over 15 amino acids. The CDR3 nucleotides read TGCGCCAGCAGCTTGGGGGGACCCCAGAACACTGAAGCTTTCTTT. Translation gives CASSLGGPQNTEAFF.

The chain combines TRBV20-1 with TRBJ2-3; the match to TRBD2 covers 9 bases. Germline V lookup: CDR1 DFQATT, CDR2 SNEGSKA (reference sequence). CDR3 length equals 16 residues. With V trimmed by 0 bases and J by 3 bases, 7 bases remained unmatched. This CDR3 is CSARDPYSGRTDTQYF. In DNA form, the CDR3 reads TGCAGTGCTAGAGATCCCTATAGCGGGAGAACAGATACGCAGTATTTT.

The chain is built from TRBV11-2 and TRBJ2-1; no reliable D call. Germline loops: CDR1 SGHAT, CDR2 FQNNGV. Deletions cut 1 base from V and 6 bases from J, with 10 bases between. The CDR3 extends over 14 amino acids. CDR3 region: CASSLVISRNEQFF. The CDR3 nucleotides are TGTGCCAGCAGCTTAGTAATTTCCCGCAATGAGCAGTTCTTC.

In its sample, this clonotype was seen once. The chain has TRBV28 and TRBJ1-4; maybe TRBD1 (5 bases). CDR1 MDHEN and CDR2 SYDVKM come from the germline V gene. This CDR3 has 15 residues. V was clipped by 5 bases and J by 7 bases, with 17 bases between them. CDR3 in amino acids: CASSPLGREGEKLFF. Here the CDR3 DNA reads TGTGCCAGCAGTCCCCTTGGCAGGGAGGGTGAAAAACTGTTTTTT.

This clonotype was counted ten times or more. This rearrangement joins TRBV27 to TRBJ2-3, with D unresolved. The V end was cut by 6 bases, the J end by 0 bases, with 19 bases between. The CDR3 sequence is 17 residues long. Germline V gives CDR1 MNHEY, CDR2 SMNVEV (reference sequence). The DNA of the CDR3 is TGTGCCAGCAGCCCGCGCCGGGCGGCGCTAAGCACAGATACGCAGTATTTT. It specifies CASSPRRAALSTDTQYF.

The chain uses TRBV7-9 and TRBJ1-1; D remains unclear. Germline V gives CDR1 SEHNR, CDR2 FQNEAQ (reference sequence). Trimming cost V 5 bases and J 1 base, with 8 bases left between them. The CDR3 sequence is 13 residues long. The CDR3 nucleotides are TGTGCCAGCAGCGGTACAGCGAACACTGAAGCTTTCTTT. Amino acid sequence: CASSGTANTEAFF.

The table lists this clonotype with a few counts. This sequence joins TRBV6-1 and TRBJ1-4; TRBD1 matches at 7 bases. Germline values: CDR1 MNHNS, CDR2 SASEGT. The CDR3 runs 13 residues. Trimming cost V 6 bases and J 8 bases; bases outside gene matches: 6. The CDR3 bases are TGTGCCAGCAGGAAACAGGGGAGCGAAAAACTGTTTTTT. Translation: CASRKQGSEKLFF.

On this clonotype: One end of the junction fails to match germline, which may point to a read error. The chain couples TRBV5-1 to TRBJ2-1, with TRBD1 as a possible D gene (6 bases). The CDR3 covers 17 residues. Germline CDR1 is SGHRS and CDR2 is YFSETQ. In nucleotides, the CDR3 is TGCGCCAGCAGCTTGGCCAGGGGCATGAGCTCCTACAATGAGCAGTCCTTC. This sequence encodes CASSLARGMSSYNEQSF.

This clonotype occurred once. CDR3 loop: CASSLSPGGNQPQHF. In DNA form, the CDR3 reads TGTGCCAGCAGCTTAAGTCCGGGAGGCAATCAGCCCCAGCATTTT. The rearrangement links TRBV7-6 to TRBJ1-5; D is uncertain. The CDR3 extends over 15 amino acids. In germline, CDR1 is SGHVS, CDR2 FNYEAQ. The V and J ends lost 2 bases and 2 bases respectively, with 10 bases between them.

This clonotype showed up many times. The rearrangement links TRBV9 to TRBJ2-1; D call uncertain. The CDR3 consists of 14 residues. The V gene lost 2 bases and the J gene lost 6 bases, with 12 bases spanning the gap. Germline V gives CDR1 SGDLS, CDR2 YYNGEE. In DNA, the CDR3 is TGTGCCAGCAGCGTTGGACCGGAGATCAATGAGCAGTTCTTC. The encoded protein is CASSVGPEINEQFF.

The V call is TRBV12-3 or TRBV12-4, the J call TRBJ2-3; D is perhaps TRBD1 or TRBD2 (6 bases each). V was trimmed by 5 bases and J by 1 base, leaving 16 bases between them. The CDR3 sequence is 16 residues long. The CDR3 DNA is TGTGCCAGCAGTGGCCCTAGAGGGGGGCGCACAGATACGCAGTATTTT. Its translation is CASSGPRGGRTDTQYF.

This clonotype was found many times. The chain links TRBV5-1 to TRBJ2-1; 9 bases line up with TRBD2. In germline, CDR1 is SGHRS, CDR2 YFSETQ. Trimming removed 0 bases from V and 4 bases from J; junction bases left unmatched: 2. CDR3 length equals 15 residues. CDR3 residues: CASSLELAGYNEQFF. CDR3 DNA: TGCGCCAGCAGCTTGGAACTAGCGGGTTACAATGAGCAGTTCTTC.

This chain uses TRBV7-9 with TRBJ1-2; 7 bases agree with TRBD1. Unmatched junction bases numbered 8, after V lost 5 bases and J lost 2 bases. The CDR3 sequence is 15 residues long. The V gene's germline CDR1 is SEHNR and CDR2 FQNEAQ (reference sequence). The CDR3 loop reads CASSGILGGNYGYTF. The CDR3 region has the DNA TGTGCCAGCAGCGGGATTTTAGGGGGCAACTATGGCTACACCTTC. Complete variable domain (other parts from reference TRBV7-9 and TRBJ1-2): DTGVSQNPRHKITKRGQNVTFRCDPISEHNRLYWYRQTLGQGPEFLTYFQNEAQLEKSRLLSDRFSAERPKGSFSTLEIQRTEQGDSAMYLCASSGILGGNYGYTFGSGTRLTVV.

V gene TRBV5-5 combines with J gene TRBJ2-7; TRBD2 agrees at 10 bases. CDR3 length: 15 amino acids. V lost 5 bases to trimming and J lost 2 bases; unmatched junction nucleotides: 7. Per germline, CDR1 SGHKS and CDR2 YYEKEE (reference sequence). In DNA form, the CDR3 reads TGTGCCAGCAGACTACTAGCGGGACCCCCCTACGAGCAGTACTTC. This translates into CASRLLAGPPYEQYF. Supplemented by reference TRBV5-5 and TRBJ2-7, the full variable domain reads DAGVTQSPTHLIKTRGQQVTLRCSPISGHKSVSWYQQVLGQGPQFIFQYYEKEERGRGNFPDRFSARQFPNYSSELNVNALLLGDSALYLCASRLLAGPPYEQYFGPGTRLTVT.

This clonotype was counted once. This chain joins TRBV24-1 and TRBJ2-1; D gene ambiguous. This CDR3 contains 11 residues. Trimming took 4 bases from V and 4 from J, leaving 1 base between them. The germline V gene encodes CDR1 KGHDR and CDR2 SFDVKD. The DNA of the CDR3 is TGTGCCACCAGTGAGTACAATGAGCAGTTCTTC. Its translation is CATSEYNEQFF.

The chain employs TRBV28 and TRBJ2-1; TRBD2 agrees at 11 bases. The CDR3 totals 16 residues. V shed 5 bases and J 0 bases; nucleotides not matched to a gene: 3. Germline loops: CDR1 MDHEN, CDR2 SYDVKM. The CDR3 DNA sequence: TGTGCCAGCAGTCAGACTAGCGGGGTCTCCTACAATGAGCAGTTCTTC. Its protein is CASSQTSGVSYNEQFF.